Listed here are 2 T cell receptor beta chains from one sample, sequenced in a study of CD8 T cells in ankylosing spondylitis. TCRdb used MiXCR to reprocess the 5' RACE reads, holding one entry per CDR3 protein. The data contain approximately 200,000 distinct CDR3 sequences, over 10% of them singletons. Material: blood, either unsorted or a sorted T cell fraction (not recorded which). The receptors originated from a male donor with ankylosing spondylitis or in good health (not recorded which).

Only a few counts were recorded for this clonotype. The chain joins TRBV5-1 to TRBJ2-1, with 9 bases that match TRBD2. Germline V CDR1 and CDR2: SGHRS, YFSETQ. V shed 4 bases, J shed 4 bases, and the junction held 6 bases outside the gene matches. This CDR3 has 15 amino acids. For the CDR3, the DNA is TGCGCCAGCAGCCTTAAGCGGGGGGTATACAATGAGCAGTTCTTC. It is translated as CASSLKRGVYNEQFF.

This clonotype was seen repeatedly, ten times or more. The V call is TRBV12-3 or TRBV12-4, the J call TRBJ2-1, with D maybe TRBD2 (6 bases). Trimming left V 4 bases short and J 4 bases short, with 14 bases between. This CDR3 contains 15 residues. This CDR3 is CASSSRGGGYNEQFF. The DNA of the CDR3 is TGTGCCAGCAGTTCCCGGGGAGGAGGATACAATGAGCAGTTCTTC.